The 11 T cell receptor beta chains listed next were all sequenced from one sample in a study of T-cell memory formation after mild COVID-19. Using its own MiXCR run on the 5' RACE reads, TCRdb lists one record per CDR3 protein. The sample gives fewer than 450,000 distinct CDR3 sequences, 20% to 25% of which show up once; around 13% is in the top ten. Input material: PBMCs or a T cell subset sorted from them (not recorded which). The receptors shown here come from an adult woman who had mild COVID-19 (a few samples of this study predate the infection). Cell type and time point are not known.

This clonotype was counted only a few times. The rearrangement uses TRBV6-2 or TRBV6-3 and TRBJ2-1; D call uncertain. Germline CDR1 MNHEY, CDR2 SVGEGT. The CDR3 is 16 amino acids. V was trimmed by 2 bases and J by 6 bases, leaving 17 bases between them. The CDR3 reads CASSYGRVLVGNEQFF. The CDR3 nucleotides read TGTGCCAGCAGTTACGGTAGGGTATTAGTTGGCAATGAGCAGTTCTTC.

The V gene is TRBV7-2, the J gene TRBJ2-3; D might be TRBD2 (7 bases). Trimming took 1 base from V and 3 from J, leaving 8 bases between them. The CDR3 runs 14 residues. The germline V gene has CDR1 SGHTA and CDR2 FQGNSA. The CDR3 nucleotides read TGTGCCAGCAGCTTAGAGGGGGGGACAGATACGCAGTATTTT. Protein product: CASSLEGGTDTQYF.

The chain uses TRBV20-1 and TRBJ2-1, with D possibly matching TRBD1 (5 bases). There are 11 residues in the CDR3. Germline loops: CDR1 DFQATT, CDR2 SNEGSKA (reference sequence). With 0 bases removed from V and 15 bases from J, the gap between germline ends came to 12 bases. The CDR3 DNA reads as TGCAGTGCTAGAGATGTTCAGGGCCGGTTCTTC. Translated, it gives CSARDVQGRFF.

This clonotype was observed a few times. The chain links TRBV20-1 to TRBJ2-5; TRBD2 agrees at 12 bases. The CDR3 length is 14 residues. V lost 6 bases, J lost 5 bases, and 7 bases stayed unmatched. Germline loops: CDR1 DFQATT, CDR2 SNEGSKA (reference sequence). Written as DNA, the CDR3 is TGCAGTGCCAAACTAGCGGGGGGTCGGGAGACCCAGTACTTC. Residues: CSAKLAGGRETQYF.

This clonotype was counted between two and nine times. The chain employs TRBV12-3 or TRBV12-4 and TRBJ2-7; 11 positions match TRBD2. V shed 6 bases, J shed 5 bases, and the junction held 6 bases outside the gene matches. The CDR3 has 14 residues. The CDR3 here is CASSPTSGENEQYF. The CDR3 region has the DNA TGTGCCAGCAGCCCGACTAGCGGGGAAAACGAGCAGTACTTC.

This sequence joins TRBV7-2 and TRBJ1-4; TRBD1 agrees at 7 bases. J gave up 3 bases and V 5 bases, and 15 bases lay outside the gene matches. Germline loops: CDR1 SGHTA, CDR2 FQGNSA. The CDR3 sequence is 18 residues long. DNA of the CDR3: TGTGCCAGCAGCCGGAGCAGGGGGATGACGGTAGCTAATGAAAAACTGTTTTTT. It translates to CASSRSRGMTVANEKLFF.

The chain joins TRBV16 to TRBJ2-7; 11 bases align to TRBD1. The V and J ends lost 2 bases and 6 bases, in that order; junction bases with no gene match: 3. The germline V gene encodes CDR1 KGHSY and CDR2 FQNENV. The CDR3 is 14 amino acids. CDR3 DNA: TGTGCCAGCAGCCAACGGACAGGGGGCGGCGAGCAGTACTTC. Its translation: CASSQRTGGGEQYF.

This clonotype was counted at least ten times. The chain recombines TRBV10-3 with TRBJ2-1, with TRBD2 matching 8 bases. CDR1 and CDR2 from the germline V gene are ENHRY and SYGVKD. With V trimmed by 6 bases and J by 8 bases, 15 bases remained unmatched. The CDR3 extends over 16 amino acids. In DNA form, the CDR3 reads TGTGCCATCAGGCGGGAGAATAGCGGGATCCAGGATGAGCAGTTCTTC. Translation gives CAIRRENSGIQDEQFF.

This clonotype has just a few counts. The chain links TRBV6-2 or TRBV6-3 to TRBJ2-1, with 7 bases fitting TRBD1. J was trimmed by 4 bases and V by 9 bases; bases with no gene match: 6. CDR1 and CDR2 (germline): MNHEY, SVGEGT. The CDR3 spans 13 residues. The CDR3 DNA reads TGTGCCAGTGGGACAGCGAATTACAATGAGCAGTTCTTC. Translating it yields CASGTANYNEQFF.

The genes are TRBV5-6 and TRBJ2-5; D might be TRBD2 (6 bases). The V gene lost 2 bases and the J gene lost 5 bases, with 13 bases spanning the gap. From germline, CDR1 is SGHDT and CDR2 YYEEEE. CDR3 length equals 14 residues. The CDR3 here is CASSFILGGETQYF. Here the CDR3 DNA reads TGTGCCAGCAGCTTTATTTTAGGAGGGGAGACCCAGTACTTC. Complete variable domain (other parts from reference TRBV5-6 and TRBJ2-5): DAGVTQSPTHLIKTRGQQVTLRCSPKSGHDTVSWYQQALGQGPQFIFQYYEEEERQRGNFPDRFSGHQFPNYSSELNVNALLLGDSALYLCASSFILGGETQYFGPGTRLLVL.

This clonotype was seen more than once but under ten times. The V call is TRBV7-9, the J call TRBJ2-2; TRBD2 agrees at 10 bases. V lost 5 bases and J lost 4; bases outside the gene matches: 13. CDR1 and CDR2 (germline): SEHNR, FQNEAQ (reference sequence). CDR3 length: 18 residues. The CDR3 sequence: CASSIEGLAGAVTGELFF. The CDR3 nucleotides are TGTGCCAGCAGCATAGAGGGCCTAGCGGGAGCGGTCACCGGGGAGCTGTTTTTT.